This TCR beta chain was recovered during a study of T cells expressing NK-cell markers. Study in general: Sorted CD3+CD56-NKG2C+, CD3+CD56+NKG2C+ and CD3+CD56+NKG2C- T cells supplied the TCR beta repertoires. There were seven HCMV-seropositive donors and one seronegative donor among the eight sequenced. Study-level points and caveats: The CD3+CD56-NKG2C+ fraction of four donors was likewise dominated by these clonotypes.

TCRdb reprocessed the 5' RACE reads and reports one entry per CDR3 protein, with no DNA. This repertoire includes a few hundred thousand distinct CDR3 sequences. Remarks on this clonotype: What it binds is unknown.

CDR1 and CDR2 from the germline V gene are SGHRS and YFSETQ. The CDR3 is 14 amino acids. Material for sequencing was blood T cells: a sorted CD56 or NKG2C T cell subset, CD4+ or CD8+ T cells, or bulk PBMC T cells (not recorded which). The J gene is TRBJ1-2, the V gene TRBV5-1; TCRdb designates TRBD1, a call that cannot be tested without DNA. This TCR derives from a man between 18 and 35 years old in good health. This chain's CDR3 is CASKVDRVGYGYTF.